A single sample is the source of the 10 T cell receptor beta chains below, sequenced in a study of OX40 agonist ivuxolimab in advanced cancers. Assay: immunoSEQ multiplex PCR; the TCRdb copy retains only in-frame clones and omits some. This sample has tens of thousands of clones; 75% to 90% occur once, and the top ten carry 5.1%. Sequencing used CD4+ or CD8+ T cells sorted from blood, obtained in a trial of the OX40 agonist ivuxolimab. These receptors came from an adult with an advanced solid tumor such as melanoma, head and neck, liver or kidney cancer.

The chain recombines TRBV11-3 with TRBJ2-7; 7 bases fit TRBD1. Germline V lookup: CDR1 SGHNT, CDR2 YENEEA. The length of the CDR3 is 15 residues. Trimming cost V 5 bases and J 0 bases; bases outside gene matches: 7. The CDR3 sequence: CASSRTTGISYEQYF. The CDR3 bases are TGTGCCAGCAGCCGTACGACAGGGATCTCCTACGAGCAGTACTTC.

Only one count was recorded for this clone. The junction shows a germline mismatch at one end, possibly a read error. The V and J genes are TRBV7-7 and TRBJ2-5; TRBD1 or TRBD2 may be the D gene (6 bases each). The CDR3 totals 13 residues. Germline CDR1 and CDR2: SSHAT and FNYEAQ (reference sequence). The DNA for the CDR3 is TGTGCTAGCAGCTTTGGAGGGGGAGAGACCCAGTACTTC. Encoded protein: CASSFGGGETQYF.

The V call is TRBV15, the J call TRBJ1-4, with no clear D. Germline V lookup: CDR1 LNHNV, CDR2 YYDKDF (reference sequence). This CDR3 is 17 amino acids long. V lost 0 bases, J lost 6 bases, and 17 bases lay in between. CDR3 bases: TGTGCCACCAGCAGAGATTCTTCCGCCAGTAGAGATGAAAAACTGTTTTTT. It is translated as CATSRDSSASRDEKLFF.

The chain carries TRBV7-8 and TRBJ1-1; 7 bases line up with TRBD1. The J segment lost 10 bases and the V segment lost 8 bases, leaving 16 bases of the junction unmatched. The germline V gene has CDR1 SGHVS and CDR2 FQNEAQ. There are 14 residues in the CDR3. The CDR3 coding sequence is TGTGCCAGCGGCAGACAGGGTAGATTTCTGGCAGCTTTCTTT. It codes for CASGRQGRFLAAFF.

The chain has TRBV11-3 and TRBJ1-5; D unresolved. Germline CDR1 reads SGHNT; CDR2 reads YENEEA. Trimming cost V 1 base and J 4 bases, with 5 bases left between them. There are 13 residues in the CDR3. As DNA, the CDR3 is TGTGCCAGCAGCTTAGGGGATAATCAGCCCCAGCATTTT. This codes for CASSLGDNQPQHF.

The chain carries TRBV6-1 and TRBJ2-2, with 7 positions matching TRBD1. The CDR3 totals 14 residues. The germline gives CDR1 MNHNS, CDR2 SASEGT. J was trimmed by 6 bases and V by 5 bases; bases with no gene match: 6. The CDR3 DNA sequence: TGTGCCAGCAGTTTCGACAGGGTCCCCGGGGAGCTGTTTTTT. Translating gives CASSFDRVPGELFF.

V is TRBV13 and J is TRBJ2-7, with unresolved D. In germline, CDR1 is PRHDT, CDR2 FYEKMQ (reference sequence). V was clipped by 6 bases and J by 2 bases, with 17 bases between them. The CDR3 runs to 15 residues. CDR3 in DNA: TGTGCCAGCAGGCCAGCCCGGTTAGGTACCTACGAGCAGTACTTC. Its protein product is CASRPARLGTYEQYF.

V is TRBV30 and J is TRBJ1-4; the match to TRBD1 covers 7 bases. V shed 1 base, J shed 8 bases, and the junction held 7 bases outside the gene matches. The CDR3 covers 14 residues. Germline V gene data show CDR1 as GTSNPN and CDR2 as SVGIG (reference sequence). Here the CDR3 reads CAWSGPGTAEKLFF. The CDR3 DNA follows: TGTGCCTGGAGTGGCCCCGGGACAGCCGAAAAACTGTTTTTT.

The rearrangement links TRBV7-3 to TRBJ2-3; 7 bases fit TRBD2. The trim removed 2 bases at V and 4 bases at J, leaving 3 bases unmatched. The CDR3 loop spans 14 amino acids. The germline gives CDR1 SGHTA, CDR2 FQGTGA. The CDR3 sequence: CASSLRAGADTQYF. The DNA for the CDR3 is TGTGCCAGCAGCTTACGTGCGGGGGCAGATACGCAGTATTTT.

The chain couples TRBV5-1 to TRBJ2-2; D is tentatively TRBD1 or TRBD2 (5 bases each). The CDR3 is 14 residues long. Trimming took off 3 bases at V and 7 bases at J, with 13 bases between the two ends. From germline, CDR1 is SGHRS and CDR2 YFSETQ. The CDR3 nucleotides are TGCGCCAGCAGCTGGGACGGCATAGGCGGGGAGCTGTTTTTT. The encoded protein is CASSWDGIGGELFF. The whole variable domain, remainder taken from reference TRBV5-1 and TRBJ2-2, is KAGVTQTPRYLIKTRGQQVTLSCSPISGHRSVSWYQQTPGQGLQFLFEYFSETQRNKGNFPGRFSGRQFSNSRSEMNVSTLELGDSALYLCASSWDGIGGELFFGEGSRLTVL.